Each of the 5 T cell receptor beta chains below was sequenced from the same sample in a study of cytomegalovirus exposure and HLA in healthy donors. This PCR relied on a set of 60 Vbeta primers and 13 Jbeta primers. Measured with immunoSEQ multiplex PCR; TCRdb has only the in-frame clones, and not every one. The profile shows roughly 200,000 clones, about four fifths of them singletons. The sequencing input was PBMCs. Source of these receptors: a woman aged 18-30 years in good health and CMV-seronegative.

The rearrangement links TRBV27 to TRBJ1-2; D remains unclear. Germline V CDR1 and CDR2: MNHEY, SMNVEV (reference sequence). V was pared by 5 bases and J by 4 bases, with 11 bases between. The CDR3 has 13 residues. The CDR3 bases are TGTGCCAGCAGTGCCCAGGTCTCCTATGGCTACACCTTC. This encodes CASSAQVSYGYTF.

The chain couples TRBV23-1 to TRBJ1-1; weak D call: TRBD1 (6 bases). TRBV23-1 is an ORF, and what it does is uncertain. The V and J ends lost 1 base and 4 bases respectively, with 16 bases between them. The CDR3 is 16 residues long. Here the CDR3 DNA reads TGCGCCAGCAGTCAATTCTTACAGGGACGGGGCACTGAAGCTTTCTTT. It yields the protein CASSQFLQGRGTEAFF.

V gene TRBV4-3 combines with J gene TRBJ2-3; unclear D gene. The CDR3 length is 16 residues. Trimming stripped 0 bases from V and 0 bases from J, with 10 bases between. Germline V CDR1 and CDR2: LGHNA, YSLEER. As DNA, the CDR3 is TGCGCCAGCAGCCAAGATCTCCAAGCTAGCACAGATACGCAGTATTTT. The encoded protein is CASSQDLQASTDTQYF.

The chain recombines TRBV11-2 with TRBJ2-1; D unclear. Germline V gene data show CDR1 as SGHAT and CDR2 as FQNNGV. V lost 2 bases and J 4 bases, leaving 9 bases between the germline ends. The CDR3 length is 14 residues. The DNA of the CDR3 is TGTGCCAGCAGCTTATCCAGCGCTTACAATGAGCAGTTCTTC. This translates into CASSLSSAYNEQFF.

This CDR3 reads CAISVEGREAFF. CDR3 in DNA: TGTGCCATCAGTGTGGAGGGGCGTGAAGCTTTCTTT. V usage is TRBV10-3 and J usage is TRBJ1-1; D may be TRBD1 (5 bases). The germline gives CDR1 ENHRY, CDR2 SYGVKD. V was shortened by 4 bases and J by 7 bases, with 10 bases between the two germline ends. There are 12 residues in the CDR3.